The clone carrying this T cell receptor beta chain was counted only a few times. This CDR3 comprises 13 residues. The V and J ends lost 5 bases and 3 bases, in that order; junction bases with no gene match: 3. Germline CDR1 is SGHNT and CDR2 is YENEEA. These data belong to a study of blood T cell repertoires in COVID-19. Overall study: Sample material is recorded as cDNA or gDNA derived from T cells, B-cell-depleted T cells, or PBMCs.

Sequenced by immunoSEQ multiplex PCR; TCRdb stores in-frame clones only, minus some. The data contain 95,000 to 150,000 clones, 70% to 90% of them singletons. This TCR was sampled from a woman in her forties or fifties with active or convalescent COVID-19. The sequenced sample was peripheral blood. The rearrangement links TRBV11-3 to TRBJ1-1, with TRBD1 matching 7 bases. The CDR3 reads CASSRGQDTEAFF. CDR3 bases: TGTGCCAGCAGCAGAGGACAGGACACTGAAGCTTTCTTT.